The rows below give T cell receptor beta chains drawn from one sample of a study of blood T cells in healthy people across ages. In TCRdb, the 5' RACE reads were re-called with MiXCR into one record per CDR3 protein. This table holds about 1 million distinct CDR3 sequences, 45% found once. Sequenced material: blood. The source is a woman in her sixties or seventies in good health. The CDR3 runs from the conserved cysteine through the conserved F or W. The D gene is left open where the match is weak. Not all rows give a size; the values are once, few, many and, for expanded clones, a class.

TRBV15	TRBD1	TRBJ1-5	few	TGTGCCACCCGGACAGGCGATTATAGCAATCAGCCCCAGCATTTT	CATRTGDYSNQPQHF
TRBV5-6	TRBD1	TRBJ2-2	NA	TGTGCCAGCAGCTTAACAGGGGGCCCGAACACCGGGGAGCTGTTTTTT	CASSLTGGPNTGELFF
TRBV7-9	TRBD1	TRBJ1-5	NA	TGTGCCAGCAGCCCCGGACAGGGACTGATGTTGGATCAGCCCCAGCATTTT	CASSPGQGLMLDQPQHF
TRBV6-5	NA	TRBJ2-6	NA	TGTGTCAGCAGTTACTCGGTTCGGCGGATGTACTCTGGGGCCAACGTCCTGACTTTC	CVSSYSVRRMYSGANVLTF
TRBV24-1	NA	TRBJ2-5	once	TGTGCCACCAGTGATGTGGGGGGGGCCGAAGAGACCCAGTACTTC	CATSDVGGAEETQYF
TRBV12-3/TRBV12-4	NA	TRBJ2-2	NA	TGTGCCAGATCTTGGACACTAGTCCTTTGGGGGGAGCTGTTTTTT	CARSWTLVLWGELFF
TRBV18	NA	TRBJ1-1	NA	TGTGCCAGCTCACAGGCATATGGGAACACTGAAGCTTTCTTT	CASSQAYGNTEAFF
TRBV20-1	NA	TRBJ2-3	NA	TGCAGTGCTAGAGTTCCCGGCCGCACAGATACGCAGTATTTT	CSARVPGRTDTQYF
TRBV5-1	NA	TRBJ2-1	NA	TGCGCCAGCAGCTTGGAAGTCGGGGGCGGGGAAGAGACCCAGTTCTTC	CASSLEVGGGEETQFF
TRBV6-1	TRBD1	TRBJ1-2	NA	TGTGCCAGCAGCCTCACAGGGGGAAGAGGATCAAACTATGGCTACACCTTC	CASSLTGGRGSNYGYTF
TRBV12-3/TRBV12-4	TRBD2	TRBJ2-7	NA	TGTGCCAGCAGTTCCACCGGGACTAGCGGGGCCTACGAGCAGTACTTC	CASSSTGTSGAYEQYF
TRBV12-3/TRBV12-4	TRBD1	TRBJ2-4	NA	TGTGCCAGCAGTTTAACAGGGGACAAAAACATTCAGTACTTC	CASSLTGDKNIQYF
TRBV5-1	TRBD1	TRBJ2-7	many	TGTGCCAGCAGTTCCGGGACAGGGGTCTACGAGCAGTACTTC	CASSSGTGVYEQYF
TRBV7-6	TRBD2	TRBJ2-3	few	TGTGCCAGCAGCCTTCGGATCAGGACTAGCATCACAGATACGCAGTATTTT	CASSLRIRTSITDTQYF
TRBV27	NA	TRBJ2-1	few	TGTGCCAGCAGTTTAAGGTGGAGGGCCTCAAGTGAGCAGTTCTTC	CASSLRWRASSEQFF
TRBV9	TRBD2	TRBJ2-1	NA	TGTGCCAGCAGCGTAAGTTCACTAGCGGGACACAATGAGCAGTTCTTC	CASSVSSLAGHNEQFF
TRBV20-1	TRBD1	TRBJ2-7	NA	TGCAGTGTTCTAGTAAATCCGATTTGGGACAGCCCCTACGAGCAGTACTTC	CSVLVNPIWDSPYEQYF
TRBV10-2	NA	TRBJ2-1	NA	TGCGCCAGCAGTGAGGCAGGGTACAACAATGAGCAGTTCTTC	CASSEAGYNNEQFF
TRBV20-1	NA	TRBJ1-3	NA	TGCAGTGCTAGGGCCGACAGGCTCTGGAAGGGGGTATATTTT	CSARADRLWKGVYF
TRBV6-2/TRBV6-3	TRBD2	TRBJ2-5	once	TGTGCCAGCACTCTCTGGGGACTAGCGGGAGTCCGGGAGACCCAGTACTTC	CASTLWGLAGVRETQYF
TRBV27	TRBD1	TRBJ2-3	NA	TGTGCCAGCAGTTCGTACAGGGGTATGCAGTATTTT	CASSSYRGMQYF
TRBV27	NA	TRBJ1-6	NA	TGTGCCAGCAGTTTATCGTGGGGGGCAGGATCACCCCTCCACTTT	CASSLSWGAGSPLHF